Detailed here is one TCR beta chain. This sample is part of a study of low-dose radiotherapy and immunotherapy resistance in tumors. Study information: The patients were given nivolumab 240 mg every two weeks and ipilimumab 1 mg/kg every six weeks, through an intravenous route. One day before radiation and immunotherapy, intravenous cyclophosphamide 200 mg/m2 was administered, with this repeated every two weeks.

Stated time point: after trial treatment. Treatment indicated: LDRT plus nivolumab, ipilimumab, low-dose cyclophosphamide and aspirin (RACIN trial). Looked up from germline, CDR1 is MNHNS and CDR2 is SASEGT. V was pared by 7 bases and J by 8 bases, with 20 bases between. The CDR3 sequence is 14 residues long. TRAV- and TRBV-specific primers, spanning alpha and beta chains, primed first-strand cDNA. TCR amplification ran 20 PCR cycles using constant-region and V-primer adapter primers. The mRNA which had been isolated was amplified by in vitro transcription. MiXCR was run by TCRdb on the reads, yielding one entry per CDR3 protein. The sample gives around 80,000 distinct CDR3 sequences, about 17% of which show up once; less than 1.5% is in the top ten.

The clonotype comes from a male donor with prostate cancer. Here the sequenced sample was PBMCs, taken after low-dose radiotherapy plus immunotherapy. This chain uses TRBV6-1 with TRBJ1-2; maybe TRBD1 (5 bases). CDR3 in amino acids: CASISIWGLEGYTF. In DNA form, the CDR3 reads TGTGCCAGCATATCCATATGGGGCCTAGAAGGCTACACCTTC.